The rows below give T cell receptor beta chains drawn from one sample of a study of T cells in Graves' hyperthyroidism and ophthalmopathy. From the multiplex PCR reads, TCRdb called clonotypes with MiXCR, one entry per CDR3 protein. The sample gives hundreds of thousands of distinct CDR3 sequences, 40% to 55% of which show up once; about 7% is in the top ten. The specimen sequenced was peripheral blood or thyroid tissue (not recorded which). These TCRs come from an adult man with Graves' disease, either hyperthyroidism or ophthalmopathy (not recorded which). CDR3s include the opening cysteine and the closing phenylalanine or tryptophan. The order of the fields is V gene, D gene, clone size, J gene, CDR3 protein, CDR3 DNA. D genes are given only for firm matches. Part of the rows lack a size; the others show once, few, many or a class for expanded clones.

>TRBV2|.|once|TRBJ2-5
CASSGSTQMGERTQYF
TGTGCCAGCAGTGGCTCCACACAGATGGGGGAGAGGACCCAGTACTTC
>TRBV6-1|.|few|TRBJ1-5
CASNYRDQPQHF
TGTGCCAGCAATTACCGGGACCAGCCCCAGCATTTT
>TRBV29-1|.|.|TRBJ1-2
CSVKTDTNYGYTF
TGCAGCGTTAAGACAGACACTAACTATGGCTACACCTTC
>TRBV7-2|TRBD2|.|TRBJ2-3
CASSNSGGPLDTQYF
TGTGCCAGCAGTAACAGCGGGGGCCCGTTGGATACGCAGTATTTT
>TRBV7-6|TRBD1|.|TRBJ2-2
CASSLPDRVGGELFF
TGTGCCAGCAGCTTACCGGACAGGGTTGGCGGGGAGCTGTTTTTT
>TRBV29-1|.|.|TRBJ2-5
CNRGYYQPQYF
TGCAACAGAGGGTATTATCAGCCCCAGTACTTC
>TRBV25-1|TRBD1|.|TRBJ2-7
CASHGTGIEQYF
TGTGCCAGCCATGGGACAGGGATTGAGCAGTACTTC
>TRBV7-2|.|few|TRBJ1-1
CASLSPGQNTEAFF
TGTGCCAGCCTGTCTCCGGGGCAGAACACTGAAGCTTTCTTT
>TRBV6-6|.|.|TRBJ1-2
CASSEWRGAYGYTF
TGTGCCAGCAGTGAATGGAGAGGGGCCTATGGCTACACCTTC
>TRBV24-1|TRBD2|.|TRBJ2-7
CATSEPGLAGAEGLEQYF
TGTGCCACCAGTGAGCCGGGACTAGCGGGAGCCGAGGGGCTCGAGCAGTACTTC
>TRBV2|TRBD1|many|TRBJ2-7
CASSENRGSPSYEQYF
TGTGCCAGCAGTGAAAACAGGGGATCCCCCTCCTACGAGCAGTACTTC
>TRBV6-5|.|many|TRBJ2-7
CASSYTTGEQYF
TGTGCCAGCAGTTACACGACAGGTGAACAGTACTTC
>TRBV19|TRBD1|.|TRBJ1-2
CASSMATGTGSAYGYTF
TGTGCCAGTAGTATGGCCACCGGGACAGGGTCTGCCTATGGCTACACCTTC
>TRBV7-9|.|few|TRBJ1-2
CASSFDWSYTF
TGTGCCAGCAGCTTCGACTGGAGCTACACCTTC
>TRBV12-3/TRBV12-4|.|many|TRBJ1-6
CASSSGFSDNSPLHF
TGTGCCAGCAGTTCTGGGTTTAGCGATAATTCACCCCTCCACTTT
>TRBV10-3|.|.|TRBJ1-1
CAINESKARSPMNTEAFF
TGTGCCATCAATGAGTCGAAAGCTAGGTCGCCCATGAACACTGAAGCTTTCTTT
>TRBV20-1|TRBD2|.|TRBJ2-5
CSAILAGGRETQYF
TGCAGTGCCATCCTAGCGGGAGGGCGGGAGACCCAGTACTTC
>TRBV7-3|TRBD2|.|TRBJ2-3
CASSFGELAGDGGTQYF
TGTGCCAGCAGCTTCGGAGAACTAGCGGGAGATGGCGGTACGCAGTATTTT
>TRBV12-3/TRBV12-4|.|few|TRBJ1-1
CASSQDNLNTEAFF
TGCGCCAGCAGCCAAGACAATTTGAACACTGAAGCTTTCTTT
>TRBV20-1|TRBD2|.|TRBJ2-7
CSGDSGGTYEQYF
TGCAGTGGGGATAGCGGGGGCACCTACGAGCAGTACTTC
>TRBV6-2/TRBV6-3|.|.|TRBJ1-4
CASSGHRSEKLFF
TGTGCCAGCAGCGGACATAGAAGCGAAAAACTGTTTTTT
>TRBV5-8|.|few|TRBJ1-2
CASSLGGDTNYGYTF
TGTGCCAGCAGCTTAGGAGGGGACACAAACTATGGCTACACCTTC
>TRBV15|TRBD2|.|TRBJ2-5
CATSRISGLAGVHQETQYF
TGTGCCACCAGCAGAATTAGCGGACTAGCGGGAGTCCACCAAGAGACCCAGTACTTC
>TRBV7-2|.|.|TRBJ1-2
CASSLDRGAAGGYTF
TGTGCCAGCAGCTTAGATCGGGGAGCGGCGGGGGGCTACACCTTC
>TRBV14|.|once|TRBJ2-7
CASSYWPGVGNEQYF
TGTGCCAGCAGTTATTGGCCGGGAGTAGGGAACGAGCAGTACTTC
>TRBV12-3/TRBV12-4|.|few|TRBJ1-1
CASSPRGVGAFF
TGTGCCAGCAGTCCACGTGGGGTCGGAGCTTTCTTT
>TRBV4-3|TRBD1|.|TRBJ1-6
CASSPSPRGQGESPLHF
TGCGCCAGCAGCCCAAGTCCTAGGGGACAGGGAGAATCACCCCTCCACTTT
>TRBV5-1|.|.|TRBJ1-2
CASSPSTARLYGYTF
TGCGCCAGCAGCCCCTCAACGGCCCGGCTCTATGGCTACACCTTC
>TRBV7-6|TRBD1|.|TRBJ2-7
CASSSTGDREQYF
TGTGCCAGCAGCTCAACAGGGGATCGCGAGCAGTACTTC
>TRBV11-2|.|.|TRBJ1-1
CASSLAWGTAFF
TGTGCCAGCAGCTTAGCGTGGGGGACAGCTTTCTTT
>TRBV2|.|.|TRBJ2-2
CAGYGGHTGELFF
TGTGCCGGATACGGGGGGCACACCGGGGAGCTGTTTTTT
>TRBV7-2|.|.|TRBJ2-5
CASSLVPGTQYF
TGTGCCAGCAGCTTAGTCCCAGGGACCCAGTACTTC
>TRBV25-1|.|.|TRBJ1-1
CASALGAGLSTEAFF
TGTGCCTCCGCCCTAGGAGCGGGACTGAGTACTGAAGCTTTCTTT
>TRBV2|.|.|TRBJ1-5
CASSVRGPQHF
TGTGCCAGCAGCGTCAGAGGGCCCCAGCATTTT
>TRBV7-2|.|many|TRBJ1-1
CASSLSGESQTEAFF
TGTGCCAGCAGCTTATCGGGTGAATCGCAGACTGAAGCTTTCTTT
>TRBV29-1|.|.|TRBJ2-5
CSVKPTGRTETQYF
TGCAGCGTCAAACCGACAGGGAGGACTGAGACCCAGTACTTC
>TRBV7-8|.|many|TRBJ2-5
CASSLVEQETQYF
TGTGCCAGCAGCTTAGTTGAGCAGGAGACCCAGTACTTC
>TRBV29-1|.|.|TRBJ1-5
CRVTRGGDQPQHF
TGCAGGGTAACCCGGGGGGGGGATCAGCCCCAGCATTTT
>TRBV14|.|.|TRBJ2-6
CASSQRQSPGANGLTF
TGTGCCAGCAGTCAACGACAATCTCCGGGGGCCAACGGCCTGACTTTC
>TRBV5-1|.|.|TRBJ1-3
CASSLTGYGNTIYF
TGCGCCAGCAGCTTAACAGGGTACGGAAACACCATATATTTT
>TRBV5-1|TRBD1|few|TRBJ1-2
CASSQISMDRAGYTF
TGCGCCAGCAGCCAGATCTCAATGGACAGGGCCGGCTACACCTTC
>TRBV2|TRBD2|.|TRBJ2-5
CASSGTSGGTQYF
TGTGCCAGCAGTGGGACTAGCGGAGGGACCCAGTACTTC
>TRBV29-1|TRBD2|.|TRBJ2-3
CSATETSGTQYF
TGCAGCGCAACAGAAACTAGCGGTACGCAGTATTTT
>TRBV20-1|.|once|TRBJ2-5
CSALRATQYF
TGCAGCGCTTTGCGGGCGACCCAGTACTTC
>TRBV20-1|TRBD1|.|TRBJ1-5
CSARDRRDRVGDQPQHF
TGCAGTGCTAGGGACAGGAGGGACAGGGTGGGCGATCAGCCCCAGCATTTT
>TRBV2|.|few|TRBJ2-5
CASSYSRVQETQYF
TGTGCCAGCAGTTACTCCCGCGTACAAGAGACCCAGTACTTC
>TRBV25-1|.|.|TRBJ1-4
CASSTSATNEKLFF
TGTGCCAGCAGTACATCTGCAACTAATGAAAAACTGTTTTTT
>TRBV2|.|.|TRBJ2-2
CASSETRTNTGELFF
TGTGCCAGCAGTGAAACCCGCACGAACACCGGGGAGCTGTTTTTT
>TRBV4-2|TRBD1|.|TRBJ1-3
CASSQGDSWGGNTIYF
TGTGCCAGCAGCCAGGGGGACAGTTGGGGTGGAAACACCATATATTTT
>TRBV7-8|.|.|TRBJ1-5
CASSPGAGPYKPQHF
TGTGCCAGCAGCCCCGGGGCGGGACCCTACAAGCCCCAGCATTTT
>TRBV7-9|TRBD1|few|TRBJ1-2
CASSSGGAGGYTF
TGTGCCAGCAGCTCAGGGGGCGCGGGTGGCTACACCTTC
>TRBV14|TRBD1|few|TRBJ2-7
CASSLRPGQGKQYF
TGTGCCAGCAGCCTCCGTCCGGGACAGGGGAAGCAGTACTTC
>TRBV29-1|.|.|TRBJ1-6
CSGLDTMGSPLHF
TGCAGCGGCCTGGACACAATGGGATCACCCCTCCACTTT
>TRBV7-9|.|.|TRBJ2-2
CASSLCWEQGTGELFF
TGTGCCAGCAGCTTGTGTTGGGAACAGGGCACCGGGGAGCTGTTTTTT
>TRBV19|TRBD1|.|TRBJ1-1
CASSIFPPGQKNTEAFF
TGTGCCAGTAGTATTTTCCCCCCGGGACAGAAGAACACTGAAGCTTTCTTT
>TRBV2|TRBD1|many|TRBJ1-2
CASSPRTGGNYGYTF
TGTGCCAGCAGCCCGAGGACAGGTGGCAACTATGGCTACACCTTC
>TRBV7-9|TRBD2|.|TRBJ2-7
CASSLVSGTTLGEQYF
TGTGCCAGCAGCTTAGTAAGTGGGACTACCCTCGGCGAGCAGTACTTC
>TRBV7-2|TRBD1|many|TRBJ2-5
CASSSYSQTGQETQYF
TGTGCCAGCAGCTCCTACTCCCAGACAGGGCAAGAGACCCAGTACTTC
>TRBV7-9|TRBD1|.|TRBJ1-4
CASSLDRWNEKLFF
TGTGCCAGCAGCTTGGACAGGTGGAATGAAAAACTGTTTTTT
>TRBV27|.|few|TRBJ1-1
CASSFGFRAEAFF
TGTGCCAGCAGTTTCGGGTTCCGGGCTGAAGCTTTCTTT